Below are 32 T cell receptor beta chains sequenced from a single sample in a study of blood T cell repertoires in COVID-19. TCRdb's copy holds only in-frame clones and misses some; the assay was immunoSEQ multiplex PCR. The sample lists fewer than 400,000 clones, 85% occurring once. The material sequenced was PBMCs or T cells enriched from blood (not recorded which). The receptors were gathered from a young woman who had been exposed to COVID-19.

The chain recombines TRBV6-2 or TRBV6-3 with TRBJ2-6, with TRBD2 identical over 13 bases. The CDR3 has 17 amino acids. Trimming removed 5 bases from V and 2 bases from J; junction bases left unmatched: 3. CDR1 and CDR2 from the germline V gene are MNHEY and SVGEGT. In DNA form, the CDR3 reads TGTGCCAGCAGTCGGACTAGCGGGAGACCTGGGGCCAACGTCCTGACTTTC. Its protein is CASSRTSGRPGANVLTF.

This clone turned up a few times. The same CDR3 is also encoded by other DNA sequences in this sample. The chain recombines TRBV5-1 with TRBJ1-4; 9 nucleotides line up with TRBD1. CDR3 size: 14 residues. After removal of 1 base from V and 8 bases from J, the junction contained 3 bases not matched to a gene. Germline CDR1 is SGHRS and CDR2 is YFSETQ. Here the CDR3 DNA reads TGCGCCAGCAGCTTGAGACAGGGGGGAGAAAAACTGTTTTTT. It yields the protein CASSLRQGGEKLFF.

This sequence joins TRBV7-9 and TRBJ2-1; D possibly corresponds to TRBD2 (5 bases). Trimming cost V 5 bases and J 8 bases, with 10 bases left between them. CDR3 length: 12 amino acids. Germline V gene sequence: CDR1 SEHNR, CDR2 FQNEAQ (reference sequence). The CDR3 is CASSQNGDEQFF. The CDR3 nucleotides are TGTGCCAGCAGCCAAAACGGGGATGAGCAGTTCTTC.

The genes are TRBV7-3 and TRBJ2-7; a weak D match, TRBD1 (6 bases). CDR1 is SGHTA, CDR2 FQGTGA, per germline. Deletions cut 4 bases from V and 6 bases from J, with 19 bases between. The CDR3 sequence is 15 residues long. CDR3 sequence reads: CASSSLGAMPTEQYF. The CDR3 bases are TGTGCCAGCAGCTCCCTGGGGGCCATGCCCACCGAGCAGTACTTC.

The rearrangement uses TRBV14 and TRBJ2-5, with D uncertain. Germline V CDR1 and CDR2: SGHDN, FVKESK. V was trimmed by 6 bases and J by 5 bases, leaving 13 bases between them. This CDR3 has 13 residues. The CDR3 nucleotides are TGTGCCAGCAGTCCTTTAGAAGCGGAGACCCAGTACTTC. Its protein product is CASSPLEAETQYF.

The chain carries TRBV30 and TRBJ1-4; 7 bases fit TRBD1. Germline V gene data show CDR1 as GTSNPN and CDR2 as SVGIG (reference sequence). V lost 3 bases, J lost 6 bases, and 7 bases stayed unmatched. CDR3 length: 14 amino acids. CDR3 residues: CAWRNRGSDEKLFF. As DNA, the CDR3 is TGTGCCTGGAGGAACAGGGGATCCGATGAAAAACTGTTTTTT.

The rearrangement joins TRBV10-3 to TRBJ2-2; D unresolved. Germline CDR1 reads ENHRY; CDR2 reads SYGVKD. Trimming took off 4 bases at V and 1 base at J, with 7 bases between the two ends. This CDR3 contains 14 residues. This chain's CDR3 is CAISVVGNTGELFF. The DNA of the CDR3 is TGTGCCATCAGTGTGGTCGGGAACACCGGGGAGCTGTTTTTT.

This chain connects TRBV6-5 to TRBJ2-1; unclear D gene. There are 13 residues in the CDR3. V gave up 10 bases and J gave up 4 bases, with 14 bases separating them. In germline, CDR1 is MNHEY, CDR2 SVGAGI. The CDR3 region is CATTPRLYNEQFF. DNA for the CDR3: TGTGCCACGACTCCCCGCCTGTACAATGAGCAGTTCTTC.

This rearrangement joins TRBV12-5 to TRBJ2-7, with D tentatively TRBD1 (6 bases). Germline loops: CDR1 LGHNT, CDR2 FRNRAP. CDR3 length: 17 residues. V lost 0 bases and J lost 0, with 15 bases in between. The CDR3: CASGLVLNTGTSYEQYF. The CDR3 DNA is TGTGCTAGTGGTTTGGTACTTAATACAGGGACCTCCTACGAGCAGTACTTC.

The chain employs TRBV6-1 and TRBJ1-3; D not certain. The CDR3 length is 16 residues. Germline lookup yields CDR1 MNHNS and CDR2 SASEGT. V gave up 1 base and J gave up 1 base, with 11 bases separating them. CDR3 loop: CASSEGYLRSGNTIYF. DNA for the CDR3: TGTGCCAGCAGTGAAGGATACTTACGGTCTGGAAACACCATATATTTT.

Comment on this clone: The sample holds other DNA sequences that translate to the same CDR3. CDR3 loop: CASSLGQNTGELFF. As DNA, the CDR3 is TGCGCCAGCAGCTTGGGTCAGAACACCGGGGAGCTGTTTTTT. This sequence joins TRBV5-1 and TRBJ2-2; D gene unclear. V dropped 0 bases and J dropped 1 base, with 4 bases sitting between them. The V gene's germline CDR1 is SGHRS and CDR2 YFSETQ. The CDR3 covers 14 residues.

The chain is built from TRBV24-1 and TRBJ2-1; 9 bases are a match to TRBD1. Germline loops: CDR1 KGHDR, CDR2 SFDVKD. V dropped 7 bases and J dropped 7; count of bases not matched to a gene: 7. This CDR3 contains 14 residues. The chain's CDR3 is CATSSSGTGNEQFF. DNA for the CDR3: TGTGCCACCAGCTCATCGGGGACAGGGAATGAGCAGTTCTTC.

The gene calls are TRBV18 and TRBJ1-5, with 9 bases lining up with TRBD1. CDR1 is KGHSH and CDR2 is LQKENI in the germline V gene. Trimming took 1 base from V and 2 from J; bases not matched to a gene: 0. The CDR3 has 15 amino acids. The CDR3 DNA sequence: TGTGCCAGCTCACCACGGGACAGGGGCAATCAGCCCCAGCATTTT. It specifies CASSPRDRGNQPQHF.

This chain joins TRBV3-1 (or the pseudogene TRBV3-2) and TRBJ2-3; 16 nucleotides match TRBD2. The CDR3 length is 17 residues. Germline V gene data show CDR1 as LGHDT and CDR2 as YNNKEL (reference sequence). V lost 5 bases to trimming and J lost 10 bases; unmatched junction nucleotides: 12. The CDR3 bases are TGTGCCAGCAGCTATGAGGGGACTAGCGGGAGGGGAGGGCCGCAGTATTTT. This sequence encodes CASSYEGTSGRGGPQYF.

This sequence joins TRBV20-1 and TRBJ1-4; no clear D. This CDR3 comprises 15 residues. Looked up from germline, CDR1 is DFQATT and CDR2 is SNEGSKA (reference sequence). With 3 bases removed from V and 3 bases from J, the gap between germline ends came to 14 bases. CDR3 sequence (DNA): TGCAGTGCTAGTGAGCCCCTCGAGGCTAATGAAAAACTGTTTTTT. Translation: CSASEPLEANEKLFF.

V usage is TRBV3-1 (or the pseudogene TRBV3-2) and J usage is TRBJ2-6; D may be TRBD1 (6 bases). This CDR3 has 18 residues. The V end lost 0 bases, the J end lost 0 bases, and 12 bases lay between the germline ends. Looked up from germline, CDR1 is LGHDT and CDR2 is YNNKEL (reference sequence). CDR3 sequence reads: CASSQEGQLNSGANVLTF. CDR3 sequence (DNA): TGTGCCAGCAGCCAAGAAGGACAGTTGAACTCTGGGGCCAACGTCCTGACTTTC.

The chain links TRBV18 to TRBJ1-4; D is uncertain. This CDR3 has 19 residues. CDR1 is KGHSH and CDR2 is LQKENI in the germline V gene. The V end lost 3 bases, the J end lost 0 bases, and 20 bases lay between the germline ends. The CDR3 DNA sequence: TGTGCCAGCTCACCTTTTCTCCCGACGGGAATCGCAACTAATGAAAAACTGTTTTTT. Protein product: CASSPFLPTGIATNEKLFF. The entire variable domain, with the rest obtained from reference TRBV18 and TRBJ1-4, is as follows: NAGVMQNPRHLVRRRGQEARLRCSPMKGHSHVYWYRQLPEEGLKFMVYLQKENIIDESGMPKERFSAEFPKEGPSILRIQQVVRGDSAAYFCASSPFLPTGIATNEKLFFGSGTQLSVL.

The chain uses TRBV2 and TRBJ1-1; 9 bases are shared with TRBD1. Germline V gives CDR1 SNHLY, CDR2 FYNNEI. This CDR3 contains 15 residues. The V gene end was trimmed by 6 bases and the J gene end by 5 bases; junction bases not matched to a gene: 10. The DNA of the CDR3 is TGTGCCAGCAGAATTGAGGGACAGGGATCAACTGAAGCTTTCTTT. Translating gives CASRIEGQGSTEAFF.

The CDR3 loop reads CASGLVGGGPSTDTQYF. In nucleotides, the CDR3 is TGTGCTAGTGGTTTGGTGGGCGGGGGACCCAGCACAGATACGCAGTATTTT. The gene calls are TRBV12-5 and TRBJ2-3, with TRBD2 matching over 7 bases. Germline V gene data show CDR1 as LGHNT and CDR2 as FRNRAP. The length of the CDR3 is 17 residues. Germline trimming cut 0 bases from V and 0 bases from J; bases unmatched to any gene: 6.

The chain carries TRBV6-1 and TRBJ1-2; D is undetermined. This CDR3 contains 13 residues. Germline lookup yields CDR1 MNHNS and CDR2 SASEGT. V lost 3 bases, J lost 8 bases, and 13 bases lay in between. The DNA for the CDR3 is TGTGCCAGCAGTGACCCCCCGTCCGGGGGCTACACCTTC. Residues: CASSDPPSGGYTF.

A word on this clone: At the DNA level, this CDR3 is encoded by other sequences in the same sample as well. This rearrangement joins TRBV5-5 to TRBJ2-5; D is perhaps TRBD2 (5 bases). V lost 5 bases and J 2 bases, leaving 10 bases between the germline ends. The CDR3 has 13 amino acids. Germline V lookup: CDR1 SGHKS, CDR2 YYEKEE (reference sequence). The CDR3 sequence is CASRPGIQETQYF. The CDR3 DNA is TGTGCCAGCAGACCGGGAATACAAGAGACCCAGTACTTC. Supplemented by reference TRBV5-5 and TRBJ2-5, the full variable domain reads DAGVTQSPTHLIKTRGQQVTLRCSPISGHKSVSWYQQVLGQGPQFIFQYYEKEERGRGNFPDRFSARQFPNYSSELNVNALLLGDSALYLCASRPGIQETQYFGPGTRLLVL.

Only one count was recorded for this clone. This rearrangement joins TRBV19 to TRBJ1-5, with D possibly being TRBD1 (5 bases). Germline V CDR1 and CDR2: LNHDA, SQIVND (reference sequence). V was trimmed by 7 bases and J by 7 bases, leaving 14 bases between them. This CDR3 has 13 amino acids. This CDR3 reads CASTSGGIQPQHF. The CDR3 nucleotides read TGTGCCAGTACCTCCGGGGGGATCCAGCCCCAGCATTTT. Using reference TRBV19 and TRBJ1-5 for the parts outside the CDR3, the full variable domain is DGGITQSPKYLFRKEGQNVTLSCEQNLNHDAMYWYRQDPGQGLRLIYYSQIVNDFQKGDIAEGYSVSREKKESFPLTVTSAQKNPTAFYLCASTSGGIQPQHFGDGTRLSIL.

This clone was observed a few times. This chain uses TRBV7-9 with TRBJ1-1; no definite D call. The CDR3 length is 13 residues. V was trimmed by 5 bases and J by 1 base, leaving 8 bases between them. The V gene's germline CDR1 is SEHNR and CDR2 FQNEAQ (reference sequence). CDR3 loop: CASSLTANTEAFF. CDR3 in DNA: TGTGCCAGCAGCCTTACAGCGAACACTGAAGCTTTCTTT.

The chain employs TRBV28 and TRBJ2-1; 8 bases line up with TRBD2. After removal of 6 bases from V and 4 bases from J, the junction contained 8 bases not matched to a gene. In germline, CDR1 is MDHEN, CDR2 SYDVKM. CDR3 length: 15 residues. CDR3 region: CASRAGGAKYNEQFF. CDR3 bases: TGTGCCAGCAGAGCCGGGGGGGCCAAATACAATGAGCAGTTCTTC.

The chain has TRBV7-3 and TRBJ2-2; TRBD1 might be the D (5 bases). Germline V gene lookup returns CDR1 SGHTA and CDR2 FQGTGA. The germline V and J ends were trimmed by 5 bases and 5 bases, with 21 bases remaining between them. The CDR3 contains 17 residues. The CDR3, as DNA: TGTGCCAGCAGCCCCCCAGGGAACACCGTACGGACCGGGGAGCTGTTTTTT. Protein product: CASSPPGNTVRTGELFF.

This chain's CDR3 is CASSLDSDTQYF. For the CDR3, the DNA is TGCGCCAGCAGCTTGGACTCAGATACGCAGTATTTT. This chain uses TRBV5-1 with TRBJ2-3; the D is unclear. V lost 0 bases and J lost 4, with 3 bases in between. The CDR3 extends over 12 amino acids. Per germline, CDR1 SGHRS and CDR2 YFSETQ.

The chain carries TRBV5-1 and TRBJ1-1; TRBD1 aligns across 8 bases. This CDR3 has 14 residues. Losses at the gene ends were 5 bases for V and 5 bases for J; bases not matched to a gene: 8. Germline V gene lookup returns CDR1 SGHRS and CDR2 YFSETQ. CDR3 sequence reads: CASRQGAVETEAFF. The CDR3 region has the DNA TGCGCCAGCAGGCAGGGGGCTGTGGAAACTGAAGCTTTCTTT.

The CDR3 reads CATSRVFHEKLFF. In nucleotides, the CDR3 is TGTGCCACCAGCAGAGTCTTCCATGAAAAACTGTTTTTT. This chain links TRBV15 with TRBJ1-4; D gene unclear. From germline, CDR1 is LNHNV and CDR2 YYDKDF (reference sequence). The CDR3 is 13 amino acids. Trimming took 1 base from V and 6 from J, leaving 6 bases between them.

This chain joins TRBV30 and TRBJ2-1; a weak D match, TRBD2 (6 bases). Germline CDR1 is GTSNPN and CDR2 is SVGIG (reference sequence). The ends were cut back, 1 base at V and 16 bases at J, with 14 bases in the middle. This CDR3 region has 11 residues. The CDR3, as DNA: TGTGCCTGGAGTGACGGGGGAACCGCCTTCTTC. The encoded protein is CAWSDGGTAFF.

This clone was recorded at least ten times. The CDR3 here is CASSLFGAEQFF. CDR3 DNA: TGTGCCAGCAGCTTGTTTGGGGCTGAGCAGTTCTTC. This sequence joins TRBV11-3 and TRBJ2-1; tentatively, D is TRBD1 (5 bases). Germline-derived CDR1 and CDR2 are SGHNT and YENEEA. This CDR3 has 12 residues. V lost 3 bases, J lost 9 bases, and 9 bases lay in between.

The rearrangement links TRBV29-1 to TRBJ2-1, with TRBD2 identical over 9 bases. This CDR3 contains 13 residues. The V and J ends lost 8 bases and 4 bases, in that order; junction bases with no gene match: 6. The germline V gene encodes CDR1 SQVTM and CDR2 ANQGSEA. CDR3 coding DNA: TGCAGCTTAGCGGGAGTATCATACAATGAGCAGTTCTTC. It specifies CSLAGVSYNEQFF.

This chain uses TRBV12-5 with TRBJ1-2; 7 nucleotides match TRBD1. V dropped 8 bases and J dropped 8; count of bases not matched to a gene: 8. Germline-derived CDR1 and CDR2 are LGHNT and FRNRAP. CDR3 length: 12 amino acids. The CDR3 DNA reads as TGTGCTAGTACGGAGGGGGCAAAGGGCTACACCTTC. Its translation: CASTEGAKGYTF. Variable domain in full (rest from reference TRBV12-5 and TRBJ1-2): DARVTQTPRHKVTEMGQEVTMRCQPILGHNTVFWYRQTMMQGLELLAYFRNRAPLDDSGMPKDRFSAEMPDATLATLKIQPSEPRDSAVYFCASTEGAKGYTFGSGTRLTVV.